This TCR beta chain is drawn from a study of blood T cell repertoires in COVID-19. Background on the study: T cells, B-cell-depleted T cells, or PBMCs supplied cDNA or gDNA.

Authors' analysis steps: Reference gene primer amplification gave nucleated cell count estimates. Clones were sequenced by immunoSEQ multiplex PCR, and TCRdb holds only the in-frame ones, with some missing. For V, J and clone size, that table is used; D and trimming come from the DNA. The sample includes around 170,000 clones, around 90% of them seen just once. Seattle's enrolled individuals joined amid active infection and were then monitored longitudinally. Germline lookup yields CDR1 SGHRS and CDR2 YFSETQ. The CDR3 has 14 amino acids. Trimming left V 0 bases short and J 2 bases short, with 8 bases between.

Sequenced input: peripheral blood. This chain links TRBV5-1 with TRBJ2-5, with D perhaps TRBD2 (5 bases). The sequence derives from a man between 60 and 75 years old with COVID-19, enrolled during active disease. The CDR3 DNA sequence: TGCGCCAGCAGCTTGGGGGAGAGACAAGAGACCCAGTACTTC. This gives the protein CASSLGERQETQYF. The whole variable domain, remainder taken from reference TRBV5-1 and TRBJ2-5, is KAGVTQTPRYLIKTRGQQVTLSCSPISGHRSVSWYQQTPGQGLQFLFEYFSETQRNKGNFPGRFSGRQFSNSRSEMNVSTLELGDSALYLCASSLGERQETQYFGPGTRLLVL.